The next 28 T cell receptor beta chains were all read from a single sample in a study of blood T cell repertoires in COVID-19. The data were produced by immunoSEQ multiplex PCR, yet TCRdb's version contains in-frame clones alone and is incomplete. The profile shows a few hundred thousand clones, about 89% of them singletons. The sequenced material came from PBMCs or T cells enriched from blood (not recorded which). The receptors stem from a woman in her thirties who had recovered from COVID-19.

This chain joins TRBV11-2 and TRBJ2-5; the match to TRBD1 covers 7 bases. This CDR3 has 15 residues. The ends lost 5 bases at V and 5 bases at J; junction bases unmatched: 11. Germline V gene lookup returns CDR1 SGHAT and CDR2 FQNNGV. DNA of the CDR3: TGTGCCAGCAGCACGGGGCACAGGGGAGCGGAGACCCAGTACTTC. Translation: CASSTGHRGAETQYF.

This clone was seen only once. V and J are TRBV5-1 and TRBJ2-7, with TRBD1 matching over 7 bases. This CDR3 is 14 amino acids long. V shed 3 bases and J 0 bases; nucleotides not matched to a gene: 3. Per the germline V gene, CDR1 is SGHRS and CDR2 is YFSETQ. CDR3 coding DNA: TGCGCCAGCAGCTCGACAGGGTCCTCCTACGAGCAGTACTTC. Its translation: CASSSTGSSYEQYF.

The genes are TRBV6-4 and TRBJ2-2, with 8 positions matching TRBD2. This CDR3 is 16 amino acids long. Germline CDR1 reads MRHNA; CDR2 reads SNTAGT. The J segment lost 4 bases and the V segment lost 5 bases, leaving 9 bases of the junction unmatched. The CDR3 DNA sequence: TGTGCCAGCAGTCAGAGAGCGGGGGAGGGCACCGGGGAGCTGTTTTTT. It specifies CASSQRAGEGTGELFF.

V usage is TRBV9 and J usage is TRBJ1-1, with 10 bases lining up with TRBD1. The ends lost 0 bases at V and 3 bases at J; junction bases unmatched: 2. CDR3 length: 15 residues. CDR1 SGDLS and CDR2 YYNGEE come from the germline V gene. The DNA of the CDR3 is TGTGCCAGCAGCGTAGTGGACAGGGGGTACACTGAAGCTTTCTTT. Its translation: CASSVVDRGYTEAFF.

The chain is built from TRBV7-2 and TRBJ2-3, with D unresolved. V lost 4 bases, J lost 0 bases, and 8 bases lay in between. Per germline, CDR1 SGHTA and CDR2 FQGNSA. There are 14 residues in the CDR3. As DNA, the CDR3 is TGTGCCAGCAGCTGGGCCACAAGCACAGATACGCAGTATTTT. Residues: CASSWATSTDTQYF.

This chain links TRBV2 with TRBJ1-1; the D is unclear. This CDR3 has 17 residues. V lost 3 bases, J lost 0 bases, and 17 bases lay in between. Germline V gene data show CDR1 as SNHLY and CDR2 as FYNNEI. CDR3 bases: TGTGCCAGCAGTGACGGAGTACGGTCAAACATGAACACTGAAGCTTTCTTT. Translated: CASSDGVRSNMNTEAFF.

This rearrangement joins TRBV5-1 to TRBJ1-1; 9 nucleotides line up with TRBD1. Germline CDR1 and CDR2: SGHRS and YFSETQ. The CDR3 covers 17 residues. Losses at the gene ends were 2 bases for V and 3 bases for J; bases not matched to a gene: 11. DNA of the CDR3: TGCGCCAGCAGCTTTAGGACAGGGGTAGGTTTGGACACTGAAGCTTTCTTT. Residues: CASSFRTGVGLDTEAFF.

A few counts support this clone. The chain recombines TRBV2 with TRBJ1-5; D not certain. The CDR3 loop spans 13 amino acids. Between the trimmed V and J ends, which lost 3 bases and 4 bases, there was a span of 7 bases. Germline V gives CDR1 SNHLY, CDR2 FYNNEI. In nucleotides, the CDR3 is TGTGCCAGCAGTGAGACACGGAATCAGCCCCAGCATTTT. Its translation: CASSETRNQPQHF. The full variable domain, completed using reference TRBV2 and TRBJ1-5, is EPEVTQTPSHQVTQMGQEVILRCVPISNHLYFYWYRQILGQKVEFLVSFYNNEISEKSEIFDDQFSVERPDGSNFTLKIRSTKLEDSAMYFCASSETRNQPQHFGDGTRLSIL.

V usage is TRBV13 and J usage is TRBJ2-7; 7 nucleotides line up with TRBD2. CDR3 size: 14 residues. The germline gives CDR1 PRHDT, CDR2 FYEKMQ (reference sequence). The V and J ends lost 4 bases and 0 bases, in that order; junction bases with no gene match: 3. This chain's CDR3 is CASSSRTSSYEQYF. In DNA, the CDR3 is TGTGCCAGCAGCTCGAGGACTAGCTCCTACGAGCAGTACTTC.

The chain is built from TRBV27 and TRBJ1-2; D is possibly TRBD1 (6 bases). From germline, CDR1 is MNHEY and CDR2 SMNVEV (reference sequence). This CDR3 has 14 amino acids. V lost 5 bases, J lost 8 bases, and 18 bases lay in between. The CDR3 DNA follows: TGTGCCAGCAGTCCTTCTTCCTGGGGGCGCGGCTACACCTTC. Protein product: CASSPSSWGRGYTF.

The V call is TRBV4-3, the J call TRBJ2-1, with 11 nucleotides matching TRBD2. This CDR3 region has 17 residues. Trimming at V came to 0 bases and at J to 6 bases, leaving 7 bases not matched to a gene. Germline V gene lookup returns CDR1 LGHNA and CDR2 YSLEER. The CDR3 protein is CASSQDPAGTSGNEQFF. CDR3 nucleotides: TGCGCCAGCAGCCAAGACCCCGCCGGGACTAGCGGCAATGAGCAGTTCTTC.

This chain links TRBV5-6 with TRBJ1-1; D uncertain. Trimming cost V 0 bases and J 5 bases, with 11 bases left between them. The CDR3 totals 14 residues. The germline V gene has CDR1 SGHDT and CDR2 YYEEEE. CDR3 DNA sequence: TGTGCCAGCAGCTTGGACTGGCCGGGGACTGAAGCTTTCTTT. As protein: CASSLDWPGTEAFF.

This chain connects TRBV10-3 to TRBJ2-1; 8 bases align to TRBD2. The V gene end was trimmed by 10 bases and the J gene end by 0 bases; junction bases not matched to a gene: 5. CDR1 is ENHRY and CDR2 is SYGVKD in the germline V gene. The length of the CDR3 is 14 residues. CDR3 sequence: CATSGGSSYNEQFF. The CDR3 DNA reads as TGTGCCACCTCGGGGGGGAGCTCCTACAATGAGCAGTTCTTC.

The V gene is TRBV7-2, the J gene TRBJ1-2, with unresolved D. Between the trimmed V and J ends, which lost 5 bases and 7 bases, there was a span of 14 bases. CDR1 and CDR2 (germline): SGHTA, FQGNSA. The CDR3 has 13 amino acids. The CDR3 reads CASSLEPGFGYTF. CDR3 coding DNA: TGTGCCAGCAGCCTCGAGCCGGGGTTTGGCTACACCTTC.

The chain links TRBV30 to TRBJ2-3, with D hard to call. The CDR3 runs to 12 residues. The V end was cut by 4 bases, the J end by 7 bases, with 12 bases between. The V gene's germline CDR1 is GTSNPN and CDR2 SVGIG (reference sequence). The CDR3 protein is CAWTPETNTQYF. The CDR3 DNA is TGTGCCTGGACCCCAGAGACAAATACGCAGTATTTT.

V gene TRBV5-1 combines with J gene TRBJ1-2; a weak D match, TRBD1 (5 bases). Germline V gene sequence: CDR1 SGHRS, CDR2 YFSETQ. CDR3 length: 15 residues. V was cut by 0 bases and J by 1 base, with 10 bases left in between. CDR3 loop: CASSLGQGSNYGYTF. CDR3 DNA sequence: TGCGCCAGCAGCTTGGGGCAGGGAAGTAACTATGGCTACACCTTC.

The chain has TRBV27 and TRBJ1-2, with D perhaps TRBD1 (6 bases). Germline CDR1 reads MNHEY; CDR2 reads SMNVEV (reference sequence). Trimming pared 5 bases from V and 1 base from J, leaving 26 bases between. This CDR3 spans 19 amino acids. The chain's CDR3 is CASSPLPGTSLGFNYGYTF. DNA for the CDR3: TGTGCCAGCAGTCCCCTCCCCGGGACATCGCTAGGGTTTAACTATGGCTACACCTTC.

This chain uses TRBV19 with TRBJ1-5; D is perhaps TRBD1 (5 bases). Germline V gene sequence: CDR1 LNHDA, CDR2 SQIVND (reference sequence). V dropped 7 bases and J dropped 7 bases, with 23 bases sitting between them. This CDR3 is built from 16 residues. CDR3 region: CASTTKGVAGRQPQHF. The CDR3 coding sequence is TGTGCCAGTACCACGAAAGGGGTAGCGGGGAGACAGCCCCAGCATTTT.

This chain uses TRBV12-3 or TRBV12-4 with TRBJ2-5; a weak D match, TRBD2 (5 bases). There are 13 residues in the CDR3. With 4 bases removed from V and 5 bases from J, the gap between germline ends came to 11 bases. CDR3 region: CASSSTRGETQYF. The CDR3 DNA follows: TGTGCCAGCAGTTCTACAAGAGGGGAGACCCAGTACTTC.

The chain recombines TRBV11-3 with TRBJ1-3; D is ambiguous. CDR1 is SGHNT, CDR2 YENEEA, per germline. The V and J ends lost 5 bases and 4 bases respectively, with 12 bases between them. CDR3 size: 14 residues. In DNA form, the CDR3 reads TGTGCCAGCAGCCCTAGCGGAGCCGGAAACACCATATATTTT. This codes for CASSPSGAGNTIYF.

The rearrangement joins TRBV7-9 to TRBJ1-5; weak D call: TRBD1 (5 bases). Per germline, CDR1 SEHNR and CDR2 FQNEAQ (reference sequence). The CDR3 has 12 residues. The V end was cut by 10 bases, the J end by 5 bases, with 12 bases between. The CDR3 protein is CATSGGDQPQHF. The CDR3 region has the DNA TGTGCCACGAGCGGGGGGGATCAGCCCCAGCATTTT.

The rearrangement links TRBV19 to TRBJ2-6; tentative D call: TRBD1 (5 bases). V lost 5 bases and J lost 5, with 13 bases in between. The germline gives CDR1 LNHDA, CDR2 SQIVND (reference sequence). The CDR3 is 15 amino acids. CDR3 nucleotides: TGTGCCAGTAGTTCACCAGGGCGGCGGGCCAACGTCCTGACTTTC. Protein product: CASSSPGRRANVLTF.

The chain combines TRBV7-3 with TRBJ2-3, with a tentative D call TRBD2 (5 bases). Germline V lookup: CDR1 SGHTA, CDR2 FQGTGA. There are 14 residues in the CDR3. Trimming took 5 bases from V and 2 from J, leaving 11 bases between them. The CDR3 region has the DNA TGTGCCAGCAGCACCGGGATGAACACAGATACGCAGTATTTT. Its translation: CASSTGMNTDTQYF.

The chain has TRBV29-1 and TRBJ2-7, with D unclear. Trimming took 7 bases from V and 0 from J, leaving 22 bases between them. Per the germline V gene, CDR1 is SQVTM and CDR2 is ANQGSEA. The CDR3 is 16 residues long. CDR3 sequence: CSARPLGRRSSYEQYF. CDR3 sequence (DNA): TGCAGCGCCCGACCCCTCGGCAGAAGGAGCTCCTACGAGCAGTACTTC.

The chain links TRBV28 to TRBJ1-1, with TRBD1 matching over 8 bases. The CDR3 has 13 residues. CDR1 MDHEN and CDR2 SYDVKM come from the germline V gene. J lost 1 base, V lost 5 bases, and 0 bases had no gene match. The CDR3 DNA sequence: TGTGCCAGCAGTGGACAGGGGAACACTGAAGCTTTCTTT. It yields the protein CASSGQGNTEAFF.

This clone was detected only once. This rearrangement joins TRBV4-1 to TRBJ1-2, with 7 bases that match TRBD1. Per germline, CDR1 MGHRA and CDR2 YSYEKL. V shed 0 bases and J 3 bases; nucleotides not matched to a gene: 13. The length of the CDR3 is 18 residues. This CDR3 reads CASSQDSGRLGGDYGYTF. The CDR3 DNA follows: TGCGCCAGCAGCCAAGATTCCGGTCGCCTAGGGGGCGACTATGGCTACACCTTC.

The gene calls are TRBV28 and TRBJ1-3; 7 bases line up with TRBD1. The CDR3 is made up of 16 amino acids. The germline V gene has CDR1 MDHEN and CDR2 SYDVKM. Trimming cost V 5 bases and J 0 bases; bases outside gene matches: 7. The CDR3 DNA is TGTGCCAGCAGTGTGACAGGGATTGGCTCTGGAAACACCATATATTTT. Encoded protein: CASSVTGIGSGNTIYF. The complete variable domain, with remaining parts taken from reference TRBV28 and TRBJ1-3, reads DVKVTQSSRYLVKRTGEKVFLECVQDMDHENMFWYRQDPGLGLRLIYFSYDVKMKEKGDIPEGYSVSREKKERFSLILESASTNQTSMYLCASSVTGIGSGNTIYFGEGSWLTVV.

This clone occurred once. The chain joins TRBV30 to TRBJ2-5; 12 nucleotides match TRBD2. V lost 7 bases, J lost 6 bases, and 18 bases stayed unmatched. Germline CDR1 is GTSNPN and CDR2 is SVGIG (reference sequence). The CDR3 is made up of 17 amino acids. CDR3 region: CASSTGLAGGISKTQYF. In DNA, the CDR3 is TGTGCCTCCTCTACGGGTCTAGCGGGAGGGATTAGTAAGACCCAGTACTTC.